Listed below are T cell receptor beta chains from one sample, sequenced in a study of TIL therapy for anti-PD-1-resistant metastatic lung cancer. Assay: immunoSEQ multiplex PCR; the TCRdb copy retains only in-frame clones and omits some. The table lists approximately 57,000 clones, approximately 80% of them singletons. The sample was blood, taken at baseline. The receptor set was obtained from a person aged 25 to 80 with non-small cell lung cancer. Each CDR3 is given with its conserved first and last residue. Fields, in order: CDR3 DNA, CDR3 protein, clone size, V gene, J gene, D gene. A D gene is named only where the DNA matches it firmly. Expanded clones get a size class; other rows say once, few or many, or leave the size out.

TGTGCCAGCAGCCCAAGGGGTCGGTCCTACAATGAGCAGTTCTTC,CASSPRGRSYNEQFF,NA,TRBV7-2,TRBJ2-1,NA
TGTGCCAGCAGCTTAGTTGAGTTTGGATTCGTCCACAATGAGCAGTTCTTC,CASSLVEFGFVHNEQFF,NA,TRBV7-9,TRBJ2-1,NA
TGTGCCAGCAGCGTCCGGGACGGTAATTCACCCCTCCACTTT,CASSVRDGNSPLHF,NA,TRBV9,TRBJ1-6,NA
TGTGCCAGCAGTTACAGGGGGACGTCTAACTATGGCTACACCTTC,CASSYRGTSNYGYTF,NA,TRBV6-5,TRBJ1-2,NA
TGTGCCAGCTCACCACGTGAAATCGGGAGCTTAGGGGAGCTGTTTTTT,CASSPREIGSLGELFF,NA,TRBV18,TRBJ2-2,NA
TGTGCCAGTAGCACAGACAGGGTCCAGAGTTCACCCCTCCACTTT,CASSTDRVQSSPLHF,NA,TRBV19,TRBJ1-6,TRBD1
TGTGCCAGCAGTTACTCATCATCCGTCGGCCAAGAGACCCAGTACTTC,CASSYSSSVGQETQYF,NA,TRBV6-2/TRBV6-3,TRBJ2-5,NA
TGTGCTAGTGGGAGGGGGGGGACTGAAGCTTTCTTT,CASGRGGTEAFF,NA,TRBV12-5,TRBJ1-1,NA
TGTGCCAGCAGCTTAGGGAGCGGGAGGTTCGAGCAGTACTTC,CASSLGSGRFEQYF,NA,TRBV11-2,TRBJ2-7,TRBD2
TGTGCCAGCAGCTTAGAACCCATGAGACAGGGGGTTTCCTACGAGCAGTACTTC,CASSLEPMRQGVSYEQYF,NA,TRBV7-6,TRBJ2-7,TRBD1
TGTGCCAGCAGTTTACAAAACTATGGCTACACCTTC,CASSLQNYGYTF,NA,TRBV28,TRBJ1-2,NA
TGCGCCAGCAGCCCCGGGACTAGCGGGGTGGATGAGCAGTTCTTC,CASSPGTSGVDEQFF,once,TRBV10-2,TRBJ2-1,TRBD2
TGTGCCAGCAGCTTAGGACAGGGGGTGGCCGGGGAGCTGTTTTTT,CASSLGQGVAGELFF,NA,TRBV11-3,TRBJ2-2,TRBD1
TGTGCTAGTGGTTTGAACCGGACAAGAAATCAGCCCCAGCATTTT,CASGLNRTRNQPQHF,NA,TRBV12-5,TRBJ1-5,NA
TGTGCCAGCAGCGTATCCCTCTCTGGGGCGGGAAACACCGGGGAGCTGTTTTTT,CASSVSLSGAGNTGELFF,once,TRBV9,TRBJ2-2,NA
TGTGCCACCACCGGACAAGCGAACACCGGGGAGCTGTTTTTT,CATTGQANTGELFF,NA,TRBV15,TRBJ2-2,NA
TGTGCCAGCAGTATACCGGGACAGGGCCCTGGGGGCTACACCTTC,CASSIPGQGPGGYTF,NA,TRBV28,TRBJ1-2,TRBD1
TGTGCCAGCAGCTTACCACGACAGGGGCTAGGTGAAAAACTGTTTTTT,CASSLPRQGLGEKLFF,NA,TRBV11-2,TRBJ1-4,TRBD1
TGTGCCAGCAGCTCCACGACAAGTGAGCAGTTCTTC,CASSSTTSEQFF,NA,TRBV7-9,TRBJ2-1,NA
TGTGCCAGCAGTTCCGGGACAGGGGGCCTTTCACCCCTCCACTTT,CASSSGTGGLSPLHF,NA,TRBV6-5,TRBJ1-6,TRBD1
TGTGCCAGCAGCCAGGGGACCCAGCATTTT,CASSQGTQHF,NA,TRBV6-6,TRBJ1-5,NA
TGTGCCAGCTCACCGGACAGGCAGGTGGGCTATGGCTACACCTTC,CASSPDRQVGYGYTF,few,TRBV18,TRBJ1-2,TRBD1
TGTGCCAGCAGTTCCTCGCAACAAGATACGCAGTATTTT,CASSSSQQDTQYF,NA,TRBV6-2/TRBV6-3,TRBJ2-3,NA